The 13 T cell receptor beta chains reported below all come from one sample, sequenced in a study of T-cell reconstitution after alpha-beta-depleted transplantation in children (dated by TCRdb to the mid-2010s). Libraries were made using PCR. Sequencer: Illumina HiSeq 2500. TCR library preparation used molecular barcoding, with unique molecular identifiers applied to normalize quantification of the TCRbeta repertoire. The public sequencing data were trimmed at Q25 with fastp and processed into clonotypes with MiXCR by TCRdb, which kept only in-frame beta chains. Under each unique CDR3 protein, matching rows form one entry showing the most common genes and DNA. The sample table lists approximately 190,000 distinct CDR3 sequences, roughly 9.1% of them with a count of one. The ten most abundant clones make up 35% to 40% of the sample. The treatment or condition label, read with the paper, signifies: allogeneic hematopoietic cell transplantation with graft depleted of TCRalphabeta T cells and CD19 B cells.

The input for sequencing was PBMCs, mostly from graft donor cells, taken 360 days after TCRalphabeta/CD19-depleted stem cell transplant. All receptors come from a male patient aged 2 to 10 who had a stem cell transplant for acute myeloid leukemia, so the T cells may come from the graft donor.

This clonotype came up many times. The chain uses TRBV27 and TRBJ2-1, with 9 bases aligning to TRBD1. Germline V CDR1 and CDR2: MNHEY, SMNVEV (reference sequence). Trimming removed 5 bases from V and 2 bases from J; junction bases left unmatched: 4. The CDR3 extends over 15 amino acids. CDR3 bases: TGTGCCAGCAGTCCAGGGACAGGGACCTACAATGAGCAGTTCTTC. Encoded protein: CASSPGTGTYNEQFF.

Many counts were recorded for this clonotype. The chain employs TRBV20-1 and TRBJ1-1; the D is unclear. Germline CDR1 reads DFQATT; CDR2 reads SNEGSKA (reference sequence). This CDR3 comprises 10 residues. Trimming shortened V by 5 bases and J by 7 bases, and 8 bases separated the two germline ends. Written as DNA, the CDR3 is TGCAGTGCTCGCCATAATGAAGCTTTCTTT. It translates to CSARHNEAFF.

The genes are TRBV7-3 and TRBJ2-3; 11 nucleotides match TRBD2. V gave up 5 bases and J gave up 4 bases; unmatched junction bases: 5. Germline assignment: CDR1 SGHTA and CDR2 FQGTGA. This CDR3 is 15 amino acids long. This CDR3 is CASSPTSGSSDTQYF. CDR3 in DNA: TGTGCCAGCAGCCCCACTAGCGGGAGTTCAGATACGCAGTATTTT.

The V call is TRBV5-1, the J call TRBJ1-1; 9 nucleotides match TRBD1. The CDR3 loop spans 18 amino acids. The germline gives CDR1 SGHRS, CDR2 YFSETQ. Losses at the gene ends were 5 bases for V and 4 bases for J; bases not matched to a gene: 18. CDR3 loop: CASRPRPSGTGWVTEAFF. The CDR3 bases are TGCGCCAGCAGACCCAGGCCCTCCGGGACAGGGTGGGTCACTGAAGCTTTCTTT.

A few counts support this clonotype. Sequence at one end of the junction differs from germline and may be a read error. The V gene is TRBV7-7, the J gene TRBJ2-5; tentative D call: TRBD1 (5 bases). The CDR3 runs to 15 residues. Germline values: CDR1 SSHAT, CDR2 FNYEAQ (reference sequence). The CDR3 spells CASSPSPSGSETQYF. The CDR3 DNA reads as TGTGCTAGCAGCCCCTCCCCGTCAGGGTCTGAGACCCAGTACTTC. Filled out from reference TRBV7-7 and TRBJ2-5, the complete variable domain reads GAGVSQSPRYKVTKRGQDVTLRCDPISSHATLYWYQQALGQGPEFLTYFNYEAQPDKSGLPSDRFSAERPEGSISTLTIQRTEQRDSAMYRCASSPSPSGSETQYFGPGTRLLVL.

This clonotype was observed a handful of times. The rearrangement links TRBV7-9 to TRBJ2-1; 7 nucleotides match TRBD2. The germline CDR1 and CDR2 sequences are SEHNR and FQNEAQ (reference sequence). The V gene end was trimmed by 2 bases and the J gene end by 8 bases; junction bases not matched to a gene: 9. The CDR3 totals 15 residues. Here the CDR3 DNA reads TGTGCCAGCAGCTTATGGGACTATGGTTCCTATGAGCAGTTCTTC. Translated: CASSLWDYGSYEQFF.

This clonotype has only a few counts. DNA for the CDR3: TGTGCCAGCAGCGATCGACGGGCGGGAATTCGTCAGTTCTTC. The encoded protein is CASSDRRAGIRQFF. The chain carries TRBV12-3 or TRBV12-4 and TRBJ2-1, with D perhaps matching TRBD2 (6 bases). V was pared by 6 bases and J by 13 bases, with 22 bases between. The CDR3 is made up of 14 amino acids.

This clonotype appeared a few times. The V gene is TRBV7-2, the J gene TRBJ1-4, with 8 bases fitting TRBD1. CDR3 length equals 15 residues. The V segment lost 5 bases and the J segment 5 bases; nucleotides outside the gene matches: 7. CDR1 is SGHTA and CDR2 is FQGNSA in the germline V gene. CDR3 nucleotides: TGTGCCAGCAGCCCCAGGACAGGGCGGAATGAAAAACTGTTTTTT. Translated: CASSPRTGRNEKLFF.

At least ten counts were recorded for this clonotype. The rearrangement joins TRBV5-1 to TRBJ2-1; TRBD2 aligns across 7 bases. Germline V CDR1 and CDR2: SGHRS, YFSETQ. The J segment lost 2 bases and the V segment lost 3 bases, leaving 2 bases of the junction unmatched. The length of the CDR3 is 14 residues. CDR3 sequence reads: CASSWSGAYNEQFF. The CDR3 nucleotides read TGCGCCAGCAGCTGGAGCGGGGCCTACAATGAGCAGTTCTTC.

Only a few counts were recorded for this clonotype. The CDR3 bases are TGCGCCAGCAGCGGGGGACTAGCGGGACAAGAGACCCAGTACTTC. This encodes CASSGGLAGQETQYF. This chain uses TRBV5-1 with TRBJ2-5; 13 nucleotides line up with TRBD2. CDR1 and CDR2 from the germline V gene are SGHRS and YFSETQ. V shed 4 bases and J 2 bases; nucleotides not matched to a gene: 2. This CDR3 has 15 residues.

The chain employs TRBV18 and TRBJ2-1; 9 bases align to TRBD2. Germline V gives CDR1 KGHSH, CDR2 LQKENI. V dropped 0 bases and J dropped 9; count of bases not matched to a gene: 6. The CDR3 length is 15 residues. DNA for the CDR3: TGTGCCAGCTCACCACCGCGGGGGGGCCGAGGTGAGCAGTTCTTC. It encodes CASSPPRGGRGEQFF.

V usage is TRBV12-3 or TRBV12-4 and J usage is TRBJ2-5; possible D gene TRBD2, 7 bases. The CDR3 length is 15 residues. Trimming cost V 3 bases and J 3 bases, with 14 bases left between them. The DNA for the CDR3 is TGTGCCAGCAGTTTTGAGGGGGGGCATAAAGAGACCCAGTACTTC. Protein: CASSFEGGHKETQYF.

The V gene is TRBV12-3 or TRBV12-4, the J gene TRBJ2-3, with 7 bases identical to TRBD1. V was clipped by 5 bases and J by 2 bases; unmatched bases: 16. This CDR3 has 18 amino acids. CDR3 coding DNA: TGTGCCAGCAGTCCTAGGGGGCCCGTGGTTGTATACACAGATACGCAGTATTTT. Translating it yields CASSPRGPVVVYTDTQYF.